The source of this T cell receptor beta chain is a study of blood T cell repertoires in COVID-19. Study background: Material from acute and convalescent COVID-19 was sourced from the United States, Italy and Spain. PBMCs, B-cell-depleted T cells, or T cells provided the cDNA or gDNA that made up the material.

This clone appeared once. The germline gives CDR1 SGDLS, CDR2 YYNGEE. V lost 4 bases and J lost 5; bases outside the gene matches: 13. CDR3 length equals 16 residues. The table came from immunoSEQ multiplex PCR; TCRdb's copy has only in-frame clones and leaves some out. The sample has about 99,000 clones; 75% to 90% are singletons. Sequencing was carried out using peripheral blood. The sequence was collected from a human donor in a cohort sampled during active COVID-19. The chain combines TRBV9 with TRBJ2-5, with 8 bases identical to TRBD2. The CDR3 here is CASSSGGLAGRETQYF. The CDR3 DNA is TGTGCCAGCAGCTCCGGGGGGCTAGCGGGTCGGGAGACCCAGTACTTC.